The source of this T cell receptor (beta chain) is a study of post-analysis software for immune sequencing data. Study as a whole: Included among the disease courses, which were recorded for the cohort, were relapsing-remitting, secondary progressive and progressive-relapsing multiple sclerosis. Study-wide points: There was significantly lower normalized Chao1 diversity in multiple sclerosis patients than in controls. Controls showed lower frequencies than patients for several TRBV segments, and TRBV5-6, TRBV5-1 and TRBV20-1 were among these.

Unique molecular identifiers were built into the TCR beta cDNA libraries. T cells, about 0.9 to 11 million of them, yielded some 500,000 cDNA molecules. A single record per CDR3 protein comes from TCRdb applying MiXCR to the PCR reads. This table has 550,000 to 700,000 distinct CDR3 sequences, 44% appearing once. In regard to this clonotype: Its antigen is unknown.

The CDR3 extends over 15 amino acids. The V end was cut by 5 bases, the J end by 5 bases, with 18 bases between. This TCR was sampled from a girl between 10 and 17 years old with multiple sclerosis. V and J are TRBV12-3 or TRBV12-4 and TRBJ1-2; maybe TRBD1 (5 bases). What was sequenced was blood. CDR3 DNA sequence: TGTGCCAGCAGTCTTCACCCTCAGGGAGGGTATGGCTACACCTTC. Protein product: CASSLHPQGGYGYTF.